Below, 12 T cell receptor beta chains from the same sample are listed, as sequenced in a study of T cells in Graves' hyperthyroidism and ophthalmopathy. Amplified TCR beta CDR3 regions derived from RNA transcripts. HTBI primers were the set used in a first-round RT-PCR of the TCR CDR3. Each CDR3 protein gets one entry after TCRdb re-called the multiplex PCR reads with MiXCR. The repertoire consists of 250,000 to 350,000 distinct CDR3 sequences, with over 20% occurring once and the leading ten covering roughly 60%. Sample: blood. Source of these receptors: a man aged 25 to 40 with Graves' ophthalmopathy.

The V and J genes are TRBV24-1 and TRBJ2-3; 8 bases line up with TRBD2. Germline trimming cut 2 bases from V and 9 bases from J; bases unmatched to any gene: 9. The CDR3 is 15 amino acids. Germline V gene sequence: CDR1 KGHDR, CDR2 SFDVKD. The CDR3 DNA is TGTGCCACCAGTGATTACGGGAGGACTAGCCGCACGCAGTATTTT. This translates into CATSDYGRTSRTQYF.

This clonotype was seen ten or more times. The rearrangement joins TRBV6-5 to TRBJ1-1, with D perhaps matching TRBD1 (5 bases). This CDR3 has 13 residues. V lost 2 bases to trimming and J lost 3 bases, with 7 bases between them. CDR1 is MNHEY and CDR2 is SVGAGI in the germline V gene. The CDR3 region is CASSYGGYTEAFF. In DNA, the CDR3 is TGTGCCAGCAGTTACGGGGGATACACTGAAGCTTTCTTT.

This rearrangement joins TRBV12-3 or TRBV12-4 to TRBJ2-7, with D perhaps TRBD2 (5 bases). V lost 5 bases and J lost 4, with 24 bases in between. This CDR3 is 17 amino acids long. CDR3 in amino acids: CASSLPAGIGLEYEQYF. The DNA of the CDR3 is TGTGCCAGCAGTCTCCCCGCCGGGATAGGGTTAGAGTACGAGCAGTACTTC.

The chain combines TRBV14 with TRBJ2-7; D is possibly TRBD1 (6 bases). V was trimmed by 6 bases and J by 5 bases, leaving 20 bases between them. The CDR3 consists of 15 residues. Per the germline V gene, CDR1 is SGHDN and CDR2 is FVKESK. CDR3 sequence: CASSQGRLSGNEQYF. The CDR3 DNA reads TGTGCCAGCAGTCAGGGGCGGCTATCGGGGAACGAGCAGTACTTC.

The rearrangement joins TRBV19 to TRBJ2-7; D gene ambiguous. The germline V and J ends were trimmed by 3 bases and 4 bases, with 10 bases remaining between them. The germline CDR1 and CDR2 sequences are LNHDA and SQIVND (reference sequence). The CDR3 is 13 residues long. This CDR3 reads CASSMTRKYEQYF. The CDR3 nucleotides read TGTGCCAGTAGTATGACTCGGAAATACGAGCAGTACTTC.

The sample holds a few counts of this clonotype. The V and J genes are TRBV18 and TRBJ2-3, with TRBD2 matching over 8 bases. Germline-derived CDR1 and CDR2 are KGHSH and LQKENI. This CDR3 is 15 amino acids long. The trim removed 7 bases at V and 2 bases at J, leaving 8 bases unmatched. CDR3 nucleotides: TGTGCCAGCTTACACCCGGGACTAGTCACAGATACGCAGTATTTT. It is translated as CASLHPGLVTDTQYF.

The CDR3 loop reads CASSERQEAFF. The CDR3, as DNA: TGTGCCAGCAGTGAACGACAGGAAGCTTTCTTT. The chain is built from TRBV6-1 and TRBJ1-1; D might be TRBD1 (5 bases). The germline gives CDR1 MNHNS, CDR2 SASEGT. Deletions cut 2 bases from V and 8 bases from J, with 6 bases between. This CDR3 contains 11 residues.

A note on this clonotype: The germline gene is not matched at one end of the junction; a read error may be the cause. The chain joins TRBV5-5 to TRBJ2-7, with 9 bases aligning to TRBD1. This CDR3 has 15 residues. Germline lookup yields CDR1 SGHKS and CDR2 YYEKEE (reference sequence). The DNA for the CDR3 is TGTGCCAACAGCTTACTGGGACAGGGTTTCCACGAGCAGTACTTC. Translated: CANSLLGQGFHEQYF.

The rearrangement joins TRBV10-1 to TRBJ2-2, with a weak D call TRBD2 (7 bases). The V and J ends lost 4 bases and 4 bases respectively, with 13 bases between them. The V gene's germline CDR1 is WNHNN and CDR2 SYGVQD (reference sequence). The CDR3 length is 15 residues. The chain's CDR3 is CASSAAGAGTGELFF. DNA for the CDR3: TGCGCCAGCAGTGCGGCGGGGGCCGGCACCGGGGAGCTGTTTTTT.

This clonotype was counted between two and nine times. The genes are TRBV19 and TRBJ2-2, with D unclear. The germline gives CDR1 LNHDA, CDR2 SQIVND (reference sequence). The ends were cut back, 8 bases at V and 9 bases at J, with 16 bases in the middle. This CDR3 has 13 amino acids. The CDR3 protein is CASPARAVRELFF. Here the CDR3 DNA reads TGTGCCAGTCCCGCTAGGGCGGTGCGGGAGCTGTTTTTT.

The genes are TRBV28 and TRBJ1-2; D unresolved. The V gene lost 1 base and the J gene lost 4 bases, with 13 bases spanning the gap. The CDR3 runs to 15 residues. CDR1 is MDHEN and CDR2 is SYDVKM in the germline V gene. DNA for the CDR3: TGTGCCAGCAGTTTATCCGAGGACGGGGTCTATGGCTACACCTTC. Translated, it gives CASSLSEDGVYGYTF.

V is TRBV6-1 and J is TRBJ1-4, with a tentative D call TRBD1 (5 bases). V shed 6 bases and J shed 3 bases, with 14 bases lying between them. The CDR3 totals 15 residues. Germline V gives CDR1 MNHNS, CDR2 SASEGT. CDR3 bases: TGTGCCAGCAGGGAACGACAGCGCTCTAATGAAAAACTGTTTTTT. Amino acids: CASRERQRSNEKLFF.